This T cell receptor (beta chain) comes out of a study of T-cell reconstitution after alpha-beta-depleted transplantation in children. In regard to this clonotype: Its antigen is currently unknown.

Construction of the TCRbeta library involved unique molecular identifiers. Each CDR3 protein is one row after TCRdb ran MiXCR on the PCR reads. Counted here are approximately 630,000 distinct CDR3 sequences, under 15% occurring once; the ten biggest clones make up 0.65% to 0.9%. V was cut by 7 bases and J by 4 bases, with 14 bases left in between. This CDR3 spans 14 amino acids. Points from the study as a whole: It was surviving recipient T cells and thymic progenitors that gave some patients high TCRbeta diversity at day 60. As was reported, about two months after transplant, alpha-beta T cells came from several hundred expanded graft clones.

This clonotype originated in a girl aged 2-10 years with congenital amegakaryocytic thrombocytopenia, due to receive a stem cell transplant. The rearrangement links TRBV12-3 or TRBV12-4 to TRBJ2-1, with a weak D call TRBD2 (6 bases). The sample consisted of PBMCs, taken before TCRalphabeta/CD19-depleted stem cell transplant. The CDR3 loop reads CASTLTSGYNEQFF. As DNA, the CDR3 is TGTGCCAGCACCCTGACTAGTGGTTACAATGAGCAGTTCTTC.